This T cell receptor (beta chain) was recovered during a study of cytomegalovirus exposure and HLA in healthy donors. Regarding this clone: Its specificity is unknown.

General study points: Subsequent analysis found a tendency for first-cohort TCR clusters to co-occur within the approximately 130 validation repertoires. Through in vitro validation, three CMV-associated chains were shown to be specific for CMV antigens. Cytomegalovirus-associated status was assigned to some 160 TCR beta chains.

A 120-subject validation cohort, separate from the approximately 670-subject first cohort, supplied the donors. Trimming left V 9 bases short and J 2 bases short, with 16 bases between. Germline V gene lookup returns CDR1 SNHLY and CDR2 FYNNEI. The CDR3 has 14 amino acids. Sequencing was performed with immunoSEQ multiplex PCR; in TCRdb, only in-frame clones are kept and a portion is missing. The profile shows about 340,000 clones, just over 85% of them singletons. The chain recombines TRBV2 with TRBJ2-5, with D possibly TRBD2 on 6 matching bases. The sequenced sample consisted of PBMCs. The TCR was taken from a young woman in good health and CMV-seronegative. The CDR3 loop reads CASNTRRAQETQYF. In DNA form, the CDR3 reads TGTGCCAGTAACACGAGGAGGGCACAAGAGACCCAGTACTTC.